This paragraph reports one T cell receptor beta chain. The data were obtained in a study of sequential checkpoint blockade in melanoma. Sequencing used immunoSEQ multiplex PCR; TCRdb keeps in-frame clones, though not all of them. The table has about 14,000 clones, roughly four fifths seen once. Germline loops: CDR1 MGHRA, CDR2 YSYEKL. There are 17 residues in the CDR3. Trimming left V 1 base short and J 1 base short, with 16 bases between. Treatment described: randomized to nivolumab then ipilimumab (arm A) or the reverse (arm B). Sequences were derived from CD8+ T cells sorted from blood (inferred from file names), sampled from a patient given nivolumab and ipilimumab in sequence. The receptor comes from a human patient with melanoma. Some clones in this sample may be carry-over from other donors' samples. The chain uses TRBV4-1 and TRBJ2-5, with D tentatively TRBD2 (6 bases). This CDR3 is CASSQVGGRRIQETQYF. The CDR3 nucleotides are TGCGCCAGCAGCCAAGTTGGGGGGAGAAGAATCCAAGAGACCCAGTACTTC.